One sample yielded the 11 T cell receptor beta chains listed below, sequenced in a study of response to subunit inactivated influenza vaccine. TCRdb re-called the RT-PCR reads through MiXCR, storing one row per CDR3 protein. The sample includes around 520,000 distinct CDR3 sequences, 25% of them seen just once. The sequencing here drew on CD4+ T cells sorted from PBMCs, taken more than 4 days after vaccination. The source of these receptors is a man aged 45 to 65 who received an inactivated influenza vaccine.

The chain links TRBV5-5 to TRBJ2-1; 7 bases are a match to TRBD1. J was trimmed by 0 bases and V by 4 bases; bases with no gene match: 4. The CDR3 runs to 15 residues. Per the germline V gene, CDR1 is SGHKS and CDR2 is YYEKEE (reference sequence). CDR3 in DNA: TGTGCCAGCAGCCAACGACAGGGCTCCTACAATGAGCAGTTCTTC. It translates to CASSQRQGSYNEQFF.

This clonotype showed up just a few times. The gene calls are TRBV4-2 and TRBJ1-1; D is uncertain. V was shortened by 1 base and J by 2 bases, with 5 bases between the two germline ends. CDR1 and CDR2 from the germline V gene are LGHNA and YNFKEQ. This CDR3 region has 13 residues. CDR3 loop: CASSQAHNTEAFF. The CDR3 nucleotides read TGTGCCAGCAGCCAAGCCCACAACACTGAAGCTTTCTTT.

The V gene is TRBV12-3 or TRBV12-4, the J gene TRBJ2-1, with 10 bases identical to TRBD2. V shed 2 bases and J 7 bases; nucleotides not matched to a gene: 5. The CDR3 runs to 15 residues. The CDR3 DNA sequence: TGTGCCAGCAGTTTAAGCGGGGGGGCTGGGAATGAGCAGTTCTTC. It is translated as CASSLSGGAGNEQFF.

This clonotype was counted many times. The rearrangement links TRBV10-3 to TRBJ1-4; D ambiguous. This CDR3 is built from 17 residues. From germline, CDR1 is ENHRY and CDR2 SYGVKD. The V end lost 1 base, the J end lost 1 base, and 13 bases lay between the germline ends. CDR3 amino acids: CAISEFRGRGTNEKLFF. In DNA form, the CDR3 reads TGTGCCATCAGTGAGTTCAGAGGACGGGGAACTAATGAAAAACTGTTTTTT.

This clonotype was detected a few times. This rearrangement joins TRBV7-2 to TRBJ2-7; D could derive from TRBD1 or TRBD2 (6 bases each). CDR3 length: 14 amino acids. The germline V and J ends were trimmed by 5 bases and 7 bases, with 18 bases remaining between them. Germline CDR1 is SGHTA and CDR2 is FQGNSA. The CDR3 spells CASSTTSHTGEQYF. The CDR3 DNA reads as TGTGCCAGCAGCACCACTAGCCATACAGGGGAGCAGTACTTC.

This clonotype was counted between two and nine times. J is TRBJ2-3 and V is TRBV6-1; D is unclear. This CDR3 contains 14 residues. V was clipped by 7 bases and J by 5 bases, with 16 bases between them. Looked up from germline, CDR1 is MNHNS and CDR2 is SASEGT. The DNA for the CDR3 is TGTGCCAGCATGGGATACTCCACGGGAGATACGCAGTATTTT. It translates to CASMGYSTGDTQYF.

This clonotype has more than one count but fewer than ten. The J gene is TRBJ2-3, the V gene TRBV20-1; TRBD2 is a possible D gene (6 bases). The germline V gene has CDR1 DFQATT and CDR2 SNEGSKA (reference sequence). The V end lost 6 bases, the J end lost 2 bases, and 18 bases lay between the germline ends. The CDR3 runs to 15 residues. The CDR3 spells CSAQNWRENTDTQYF. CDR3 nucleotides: TGCAGTGCCCAGAATTGGCGGGAAAACACAGATACGCAGTATTTT.

The CDR3 protein is CASSLKGQGARAGELFF. The CDR3 DNA sequence: TGTGCCAGCAGTTTAAAGGGACAGGGGGCGCGAGCCGGGGAGCTGTTTTTT. This chain joins TRBV27 and TRBJ2-2; 12 bases match TRBD1. Germline CDR1 MNHEY, CDR2 SMNVEV (reference sequence). This CDR3 comprises 17 residues. Trimming cost V 2 bases and J 6 bases; bases outside gene matches: 7.

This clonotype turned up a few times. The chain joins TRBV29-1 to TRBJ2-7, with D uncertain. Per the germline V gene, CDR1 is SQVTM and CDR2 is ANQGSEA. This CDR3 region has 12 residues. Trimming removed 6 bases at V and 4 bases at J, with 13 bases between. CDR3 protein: CSVSTFLYEQYF. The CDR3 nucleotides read TGCAGCGTGTCGACCTTCCTGTACGAGCAGTACTTC.

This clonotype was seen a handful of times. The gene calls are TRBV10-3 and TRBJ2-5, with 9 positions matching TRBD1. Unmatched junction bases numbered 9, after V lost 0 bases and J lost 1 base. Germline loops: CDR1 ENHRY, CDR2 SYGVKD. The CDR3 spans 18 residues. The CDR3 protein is CAISESLGQGSSQETQYF. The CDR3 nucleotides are TGTGCCATCAGTGAGTCCCTAGGACAGGGGAGTTCCCAAGAGACCCAGTACTTC.

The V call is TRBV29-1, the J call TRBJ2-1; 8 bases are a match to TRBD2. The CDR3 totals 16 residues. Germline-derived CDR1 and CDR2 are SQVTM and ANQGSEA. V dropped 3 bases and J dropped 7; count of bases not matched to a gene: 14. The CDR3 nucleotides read TGCAGCGTTGATCGGGGTGTAGCGGGGAATCCAAATGAGCAGTTCTTC. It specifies CSVDRGVAGNPNEQFF.